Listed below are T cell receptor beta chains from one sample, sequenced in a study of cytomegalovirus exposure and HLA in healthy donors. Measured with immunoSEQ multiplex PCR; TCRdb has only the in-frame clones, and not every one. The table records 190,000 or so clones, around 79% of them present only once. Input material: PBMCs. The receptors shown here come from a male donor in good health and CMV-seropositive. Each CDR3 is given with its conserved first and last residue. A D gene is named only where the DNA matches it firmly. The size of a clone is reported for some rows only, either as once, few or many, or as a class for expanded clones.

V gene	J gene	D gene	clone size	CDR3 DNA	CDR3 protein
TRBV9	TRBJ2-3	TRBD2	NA	TGTGCCAGCAGCGTGAGTAGCGGGAACACAGATACGCAGTATTTT	CASSVSSGNTDTQYF
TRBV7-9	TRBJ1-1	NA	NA	TGTGCCAGCAGCTTAGCGCGGGTGAACACTGAAGCTTTCTTT	CASSLARVNTEAFF
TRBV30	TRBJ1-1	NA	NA	TGTGCCTGGGCTACCTTTACTGAAGCTTTCTTT	CAWATFTEAFF
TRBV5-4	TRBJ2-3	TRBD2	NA	TGTGCCAGCAGCCAGACTCTAGCGGGGGGCCCTGAGCAGTATTTT	CASSQTLAGGPEQYF
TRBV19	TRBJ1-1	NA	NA	TGTGCCAGTACCCCGTGGGAGGGCGACACTGAAGCTTTCTTT	CASTPWEGDTEAFF
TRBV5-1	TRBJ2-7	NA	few	TGCGCCAGCAGCTTACCCCAGGGGTCTTTACACGAGCAGTACTTC	CASSLPQGSLHEQYF
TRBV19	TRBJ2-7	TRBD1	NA	TGTGCCAGTAGTATAGGGACAGGGAACTCCTACGAGCAGTACTTC	CASSIGTGNSYEQYF
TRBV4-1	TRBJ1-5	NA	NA	TGCGCCAGCAGCCAGCAAACCCGGGGTCAGCCCCAGCATTTT	CASSQQTRGQPQHF
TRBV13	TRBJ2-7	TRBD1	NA	TGTGCCAGCAGCTTAGCGGGACAGGGGGAGGACGAGCAGTACTTC	CASSLAGQGEDEQYF
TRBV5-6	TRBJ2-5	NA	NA	TGTGCCAGCAGCTTGTGGCAGGGGCCCCAAAAAGAGACCCAGTACTTC	CASSLWQGPQKETQYF
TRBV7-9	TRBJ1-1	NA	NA	TGTGCCAGCAGCTTAGACCGGACAGCTGAAGCTTTCTTT	CASSLDRTAEAFF
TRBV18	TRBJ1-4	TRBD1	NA	TGTGCCAGCGCCAGGGGGGTCGGTGAAAAACTGTTTTTT	CASARGVGEKLFF
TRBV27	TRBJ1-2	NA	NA	TGTGCCAGCAGTTTCGGGGGGCGGCTTCACTATGGCTACACCTTC	CASSFGGRLHYGYTF
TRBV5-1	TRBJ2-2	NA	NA	TGCGCCAGCAGCTTTTTAGTAGAGTTGAACACCGGGGAGCTGTTTTTT	CASSFLVELNTGELFF
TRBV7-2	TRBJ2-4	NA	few	TGTGCCAGCAGCCCCCGGGGAATGAGCATTCAGTACTTC	CASSPRGMSIQYF
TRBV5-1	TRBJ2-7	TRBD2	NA	TGCGCCAGCAGCTCCACCAATAGCGGGGGTAGGTACGAGCAGTACTTC	CASSSTNSGGRYEQYF
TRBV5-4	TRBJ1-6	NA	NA	TGTGCCAGCAGCTTTGGTGGGGGCAATAATTCACCCCTCCACTTT	CASSFGGGNNSPLHF
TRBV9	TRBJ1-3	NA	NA	TGTGCCAGCAGCGTGAGGTCTACCTCTGGAAACACCATATATTTT	CASSVRSTSGNTIYF
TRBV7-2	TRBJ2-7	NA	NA	TGTGCCAGCAGCTTAGCGAGGTTTAGTAGCGAGCAGTACTTC	CASSLARFSSEQYF
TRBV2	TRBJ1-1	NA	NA	TGTGCCAGCAGTGATCGGTTGAACACTGAAGCTTTCTTT	CASSDRLNTEAFF
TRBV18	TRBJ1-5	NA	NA	TGTGCCAGCTCACCGCCCGGAGGGGATCAGCCCCAGCATTTT	CASSPPGGDQPQHF
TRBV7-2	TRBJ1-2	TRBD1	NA	TGTGCCAGCAGCTTTAAGGGACAGGGGGCTAAGGGCTACACCTTC	CASSFKGQGAKGYTF
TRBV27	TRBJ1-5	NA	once	TGTGCCAGCAGCTACTTGGACATTCAGCCCCAGCATTTT	CASSYLDIQPQHF
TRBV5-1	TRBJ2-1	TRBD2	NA	TGCGCCAGCAGATCGGGACTAGAAGCCTACAATGAGCAGTTCTTC	CASRSGLEAYNEQFF
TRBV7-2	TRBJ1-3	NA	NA	TGTGCCAGCAGCTTCAACCGGAACACCATATATTTT	CASSFNRNTIYF
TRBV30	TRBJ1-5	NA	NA	TGTGCCTGGAGCCGAGACAGGAGCAGCAATCAGCCCCAGCATTTT	CAWSRDRSSNQPQHF
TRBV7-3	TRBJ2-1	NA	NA	TGTGCCAGCAGCTCAGGGACTCTTTACAATGAGCAGTTCTTC	CASSSGTLYNEQFF
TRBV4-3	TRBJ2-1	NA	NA	TGCGCCAGCAGCCAAGATTCCAGCGGACCCTACAATGAGCAGTTCTTC	CASSQDSSGPYNEQFF
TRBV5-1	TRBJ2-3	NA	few	TGCGCCAGCAGCTTGGGACAGGAGGGCACAGATACGCAGTATTTT	CASSLGQEGTDTQYF
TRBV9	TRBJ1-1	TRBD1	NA	TGTGCCAGCAGCCCGAGGGGGCGCGGTGAAGCTTTCTTT	CASSPRGRGEAFF
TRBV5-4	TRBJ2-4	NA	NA	TGTGCCAGCAGCTCCGCGGTCAGCGGTAGGAACATTCAGTACTTC	CASSSAVSGRNIQYF
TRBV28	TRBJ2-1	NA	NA	TGTGCCAGCACCACCCTGGGGCGGAACAATGAGCAGTTCTTC	CASTTLGRNNEQFF
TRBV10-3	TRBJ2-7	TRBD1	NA	TGTGCCATCAGTGTAGCCGAAAACCGGGACAGAACCTACGAGCAGTACTTC	CAISVAENRDRTYEQYF
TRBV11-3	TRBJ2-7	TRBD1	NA	TGTGCCAGCAGCCCCTCCGGGACAGCAGACTACGAGCAGTACTTC	CASSPSGTADYEQYF
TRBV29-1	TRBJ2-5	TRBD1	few	TGCAGCGCACGGACAGGACCGGAGACCCAGTACTTC	CSARTGPETQYF
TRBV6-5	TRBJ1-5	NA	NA	TGTGCCAGCAGTTCCAACAATCAGCCCCAGCATTTT	CASSSNNQPQHF
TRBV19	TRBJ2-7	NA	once	TGTGCCAGTATGGGGACTTCACGACCCTACGAGCAGTACTTC	CASMGTSRPYEQYF
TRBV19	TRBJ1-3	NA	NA	TGTGCCAGTAGTATTCTAGTCTCTGGAAACACCATATATTTT	CASSILVSGNTIYF
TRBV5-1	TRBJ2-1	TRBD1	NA	TGCGCCAGCAACCAAGGGGGCCAGGGAATAACTGAGCAGTTCTTC	CASNQGGQGITEQFF
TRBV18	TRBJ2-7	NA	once	TGTGCCAGCTCACCGGCCAGGGGTTCGGCCGAGCAGTACTTC	CASSPARGSAEQYF
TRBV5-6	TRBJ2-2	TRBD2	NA	TGTGCCAGCAGCTTCGGCGGGAGCACCGGGGAGCTGTTTTTT	CASSFGGSTGELFF
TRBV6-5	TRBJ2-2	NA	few	TGTGCCAGCAGCCCCGGGTCGAACACCGGGGAGCTGTTTTTT	CASSPGSNTGELFF
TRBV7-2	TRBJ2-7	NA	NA	TGTGCCAGCAGCTCGCGGGACGGGGTACCCGAGCAGTACTTC	CASSSRDGVPEQYF
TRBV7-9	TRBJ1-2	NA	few	TGTGCCAGCAGTCCCACCCAGTCCCGGGGTAACTATGGCTACACCTTC	CASSPTQSRGNYGYTF
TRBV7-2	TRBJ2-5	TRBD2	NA	TGTGCCAGCAGCGCTAGCGGGGGGGGTTTAGAGACCCAGTACTTC	CASSASGGGLETQYF
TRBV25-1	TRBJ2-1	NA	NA	TGTGCCAGCAGTGCAGATGTGGTATACAATGAGCAGTTCTTC	CASSADVVYNEQFF
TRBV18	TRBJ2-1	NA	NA	TGTGCCAGCTCACCAAGACTCGACTACAATGAGCAGTTCTTC	CASSPRLDYNEQFF
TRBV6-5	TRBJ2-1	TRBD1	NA	TGTGCCAGCAGTACGACAGGGGGAATCTACAATGAGCAGTTCTTC	CASSTTGGIYNEQFF
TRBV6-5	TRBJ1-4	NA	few	TGTGCCAGCGGCAGGGAAAGCGAAAAACTGTTTTTT	CASGRESEKLFF
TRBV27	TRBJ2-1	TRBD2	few	TGTGCCAGCAGTTTAGCCAGCGGGAGGTTCAATGAGCAGTTCTTC	CASSLASGRFNEQFF
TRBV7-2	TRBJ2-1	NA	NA	TGTGCCAGCAGCCCGTCCACCCCAGGAAATGAGCAGTTCTTC	CASSPSTPGNEQFF
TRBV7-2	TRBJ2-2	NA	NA	TGTGCCAGCAGCTTTTCGGCGGTGACCGGGGAGCTGTTTTTT	CASSFSAVTGELFF
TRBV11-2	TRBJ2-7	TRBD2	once	TGTGCCAGCAGCTGGGGCGGCGGGAGAGTCTACGAGCAGTACTTC	CASSWGGGRVYEQYF
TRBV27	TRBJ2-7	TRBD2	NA	TGTGCCAGCAGGAGACTAGCGGCGATCTACGAGCAGTACTTC	CASRRLAAIYEQYF